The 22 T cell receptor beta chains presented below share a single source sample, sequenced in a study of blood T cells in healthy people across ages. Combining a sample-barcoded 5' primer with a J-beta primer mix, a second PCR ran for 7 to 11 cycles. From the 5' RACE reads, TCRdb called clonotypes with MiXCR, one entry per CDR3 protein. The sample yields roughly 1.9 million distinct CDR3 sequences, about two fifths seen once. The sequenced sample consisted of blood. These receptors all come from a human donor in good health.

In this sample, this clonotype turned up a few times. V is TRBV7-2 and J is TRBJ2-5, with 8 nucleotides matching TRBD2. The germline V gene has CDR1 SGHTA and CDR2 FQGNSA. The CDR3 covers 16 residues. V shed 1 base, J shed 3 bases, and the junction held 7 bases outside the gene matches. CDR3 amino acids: CASSLVTAGEEETQYF. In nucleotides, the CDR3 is TGTGCCAGCAGCTTAGTTACAGCGGGGGAGGAAGAGACCCAGTACTTC.

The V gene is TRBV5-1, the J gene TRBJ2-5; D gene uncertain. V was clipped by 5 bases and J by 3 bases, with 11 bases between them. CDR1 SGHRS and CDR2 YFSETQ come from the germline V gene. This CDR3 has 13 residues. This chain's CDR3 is CASRSGWEETQYF. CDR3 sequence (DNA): TGCGCCAGCAGGTCAGGATGGGAAGAGACCCAGTACTTC.

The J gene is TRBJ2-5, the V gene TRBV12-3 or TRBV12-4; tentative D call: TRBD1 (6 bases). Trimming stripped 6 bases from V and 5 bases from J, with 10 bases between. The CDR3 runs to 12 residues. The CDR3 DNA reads TGTGCCAGCAGGGGGGCCACCGAGACCCAGTACTTC. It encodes CASRGATETQYF.

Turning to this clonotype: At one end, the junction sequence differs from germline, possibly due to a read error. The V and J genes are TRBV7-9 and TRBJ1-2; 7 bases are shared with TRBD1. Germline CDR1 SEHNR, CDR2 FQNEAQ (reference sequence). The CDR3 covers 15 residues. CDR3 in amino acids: CASRPIQGRNYGYTF. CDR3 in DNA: TGCGCCAGCAGGCCCATACAGGGGAGGAACTATGGCTACACCTTC. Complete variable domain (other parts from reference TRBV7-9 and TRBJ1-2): DTGVSQNPRHKITKRGQNVTFRCDPISEHNRLYWYRQTLGQGPEFLTYFQNEAQLEKSRLLSDRFSAERPKGSFSTLEIQRTEQGDSAMYLCASRPIQGRNYGYTFGSGTRLTVV.

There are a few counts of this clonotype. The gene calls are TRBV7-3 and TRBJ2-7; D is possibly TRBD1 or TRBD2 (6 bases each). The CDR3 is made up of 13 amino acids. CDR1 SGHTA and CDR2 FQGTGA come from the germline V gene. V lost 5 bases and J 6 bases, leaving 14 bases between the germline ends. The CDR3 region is CASSPRGRVEQYF. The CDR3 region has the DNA TGTGCCAGCAGCCCACGGGGGCGGGTCGAGCAGTACTTC.

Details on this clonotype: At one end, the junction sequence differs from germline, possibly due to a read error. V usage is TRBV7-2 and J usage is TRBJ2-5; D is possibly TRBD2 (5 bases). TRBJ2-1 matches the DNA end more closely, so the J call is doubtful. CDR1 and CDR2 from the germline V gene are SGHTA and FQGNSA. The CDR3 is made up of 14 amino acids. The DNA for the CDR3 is TGTGCCTGCAGCCTCCGAGGGTACCAAGAGACCCAGTTCTTC. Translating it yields CACSLRGYQETQFF.

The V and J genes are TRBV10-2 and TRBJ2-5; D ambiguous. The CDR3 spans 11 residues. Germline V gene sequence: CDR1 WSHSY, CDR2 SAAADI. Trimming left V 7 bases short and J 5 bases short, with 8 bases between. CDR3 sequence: CASMRSETQYF. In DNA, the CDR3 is TGCGCCAGCATGAGAAGTGAGACCCAGTACTTC.

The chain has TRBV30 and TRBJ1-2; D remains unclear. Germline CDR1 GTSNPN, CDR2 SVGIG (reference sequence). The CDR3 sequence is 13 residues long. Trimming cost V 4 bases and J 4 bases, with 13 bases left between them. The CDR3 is CAWTPVVLYGYTF. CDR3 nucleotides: TGTGCCTGGACCCCTGTCGTCCTCTATGGCTACACCTTC. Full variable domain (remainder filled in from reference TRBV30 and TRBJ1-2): SQTIHQWPATLVQPVGSPLSLECTVEGTSNPNLYWYRQAAGRGLQLLFYSVGIGQISSEVPQNLSASRPQDRQFILSSKKLLLSDSGFYLCAWTPVVLYGYTFGSGTRLTVV.

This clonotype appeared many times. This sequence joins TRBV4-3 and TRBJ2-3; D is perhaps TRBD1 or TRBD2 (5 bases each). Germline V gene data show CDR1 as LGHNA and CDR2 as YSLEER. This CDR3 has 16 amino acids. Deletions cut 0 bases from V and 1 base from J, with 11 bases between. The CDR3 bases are TGCGCCAGCAGCCAAGATGGGCAGGGAGGCACAGATACGCAGTATTTT. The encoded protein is CASSQDGQGGTDTQYF.

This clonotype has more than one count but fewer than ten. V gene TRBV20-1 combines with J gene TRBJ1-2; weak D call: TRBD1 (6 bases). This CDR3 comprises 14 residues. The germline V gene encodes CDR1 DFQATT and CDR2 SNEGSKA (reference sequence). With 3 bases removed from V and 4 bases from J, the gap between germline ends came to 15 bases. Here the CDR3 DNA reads TGCAGTGCTAGTAAGGCAGGGGTCGTCTATGGCTACACCTTC. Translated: CSASKAGVVYGYTF.

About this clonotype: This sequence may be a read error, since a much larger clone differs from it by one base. Here the CDR3 DNA reads TGTGCCAGCAGCTTATCGGACAGGGGTCATGGCTACACCTTC. The encoded protein is CASSLSDRGHGYTF. V gene TRBV7-2 combines with J gene TRBJ1-2; 9 positions agree with TRBD1. With 2 bases clipped from V and 6 bases from J, the junction kept 4 bases outside the gene matches. CDR1 SGHTA and CDR2 FQGNSA come from the germline V gene. The CDR3 contains 14 residues. Full variable domain (rest looked up from reference TRBV7-2 and TRBJ1-2): GAGVSQSPSNKVTEKGKDVELRCDPISGHTALYWYRQSLGQGLEFLIYFQGNSAPDKSGLPSDRFSAERTGGSVSTLTIQRTQQEDSAVYLCASSLSDRGHGYTFGSGTRLTVV.

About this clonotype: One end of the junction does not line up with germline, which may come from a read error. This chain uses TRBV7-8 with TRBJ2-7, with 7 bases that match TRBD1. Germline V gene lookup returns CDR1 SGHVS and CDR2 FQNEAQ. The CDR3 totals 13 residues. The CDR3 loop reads CVSSTGALGEQYF. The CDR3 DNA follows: TGTGTCAGCAGCACAGGGGCTCTGGGAGAGCAGTACTTC.

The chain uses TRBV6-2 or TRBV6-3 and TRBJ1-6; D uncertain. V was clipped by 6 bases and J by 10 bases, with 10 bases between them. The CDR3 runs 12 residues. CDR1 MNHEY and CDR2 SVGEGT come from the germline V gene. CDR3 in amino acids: CASSPPVSPLHF. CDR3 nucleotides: TGTGCCAGCAGCCCCCCCGTGTCACCCCTCCACTTT.

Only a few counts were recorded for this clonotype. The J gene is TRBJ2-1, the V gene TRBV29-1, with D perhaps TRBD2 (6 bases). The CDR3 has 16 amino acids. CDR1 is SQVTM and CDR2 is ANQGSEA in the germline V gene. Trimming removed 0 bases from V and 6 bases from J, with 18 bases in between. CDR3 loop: CSVEDLQEGFVNEQFF. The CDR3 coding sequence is TGCAGCGTTGAAGATCTTCAGGAGGGGTTTGTCAATGAGCAGTTCTTC.

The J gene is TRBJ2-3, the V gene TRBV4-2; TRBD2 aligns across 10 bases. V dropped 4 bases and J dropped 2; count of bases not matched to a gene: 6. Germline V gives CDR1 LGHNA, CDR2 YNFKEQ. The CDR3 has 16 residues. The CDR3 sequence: CASSRSLAGPTDTQYF. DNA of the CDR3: TGTGCCAGCAGCCGGTCACTAGCGGGGCCCACAGATACGCAGTATTTT.

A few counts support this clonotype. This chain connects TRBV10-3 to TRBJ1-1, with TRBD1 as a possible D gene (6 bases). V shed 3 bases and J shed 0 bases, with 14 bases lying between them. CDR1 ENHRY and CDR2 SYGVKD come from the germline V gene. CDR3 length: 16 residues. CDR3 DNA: TGTGCCATCAGTGAAGGGGGTGAAGGGTTGAACACTGAAGCTTTCTTT. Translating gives CAISEGGEGLNTEAFF.

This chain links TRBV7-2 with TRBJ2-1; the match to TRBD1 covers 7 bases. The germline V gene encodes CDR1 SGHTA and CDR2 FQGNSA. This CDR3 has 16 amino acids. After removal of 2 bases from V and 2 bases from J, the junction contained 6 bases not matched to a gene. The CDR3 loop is CASSLQTGTAYNEQFF. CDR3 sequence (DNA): TGTGCCAGCAGCTTACAGACCGGGACAGCCTACAATGAGCAGTTCTTC.

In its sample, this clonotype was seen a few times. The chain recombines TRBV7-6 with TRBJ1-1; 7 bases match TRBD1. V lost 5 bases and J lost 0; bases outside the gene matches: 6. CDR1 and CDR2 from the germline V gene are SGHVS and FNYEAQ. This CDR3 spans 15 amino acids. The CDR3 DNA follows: TGTGCCAGCAGCCCGATTCAGGGGGTGAACACTGAAGCTTTCTTT. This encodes CASSPIQGVNTEAFF.

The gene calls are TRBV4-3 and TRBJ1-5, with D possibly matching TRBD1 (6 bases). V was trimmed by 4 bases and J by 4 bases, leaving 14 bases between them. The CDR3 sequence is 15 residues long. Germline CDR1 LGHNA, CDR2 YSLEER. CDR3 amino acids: CASSPQGGANQPQHF. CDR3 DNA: TGCGCCAGCAGCCCTCAAGGGGGGGCGAATCAGCCCCAGCATTTT.

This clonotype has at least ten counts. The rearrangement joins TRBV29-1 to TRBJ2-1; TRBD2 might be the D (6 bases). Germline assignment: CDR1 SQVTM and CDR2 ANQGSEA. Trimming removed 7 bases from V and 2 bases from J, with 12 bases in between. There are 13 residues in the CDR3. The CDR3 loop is CSARGTPYNEQFF. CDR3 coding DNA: TGCAGCGCACGGGGGACTCCCTACAATGAGCAGTTCTTC.

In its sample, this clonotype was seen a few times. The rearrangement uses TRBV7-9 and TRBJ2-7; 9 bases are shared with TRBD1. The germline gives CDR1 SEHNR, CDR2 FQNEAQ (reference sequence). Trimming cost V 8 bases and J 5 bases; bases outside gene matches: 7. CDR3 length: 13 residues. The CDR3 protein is CASRDRAYDEQYF. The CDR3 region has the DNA TGTGCCAGCCGGGACAGGGCCTACGACGAGCAGTACTTC.

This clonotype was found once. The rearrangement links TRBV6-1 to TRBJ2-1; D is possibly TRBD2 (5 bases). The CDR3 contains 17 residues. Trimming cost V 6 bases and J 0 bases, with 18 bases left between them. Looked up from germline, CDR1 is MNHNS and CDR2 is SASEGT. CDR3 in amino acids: CASRARAPTSSYNEQFF. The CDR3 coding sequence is TGTGCCAGCAGGGCTCGAGCCCCCACTAGCTCCTACAATGAGCAGTTCTTC.